This TCR beta chain was obtained from a study of metastatic and nonmetastatic thyroid tumors (dated by TCRdb to about 2020). Regarding the complete study: Repertoires were compared across peripheral blood and tumor or nodule tissue samples from malignant and benign thyroid patients.

On the study overall, not on this receptor specifically: In both blood and tumor samples, TCR beta diversity was reported to be significantly higher in malignant tumors than in benign nodules.

With respect to this clone: It has no known antigen specificity. An end of the junction does not agree with germline; a read error may underlie this.

No treatment had been received by any patient before thyroid surgery. Using T-cell receptor beta sequencing, the researchers looked back retrospectively at clinical samples from patients, gathered between about 2012 and 2018. The library was produced with PCR. Sequencing relied on an Illumina HiSeq 4000. High-throughput sequencing was used to profile the CDR3 region of the TCR beta-chain in every patient. In the authors' own workflow: The researchers built a classifier to tell apart papillary thyroid cancer patients with distant metastasis, based on CDR3 differences among clinicopathological groups. The Shannon index was used to measure repertoire diversity, and the Morisita-Horn index was used to measure how similar tumor and blood repertoires were. TCRdb reworked the public reads: Q25 trimming with fastp, MiXCR clone assembly, productive beta chains retained. The V and J calls here are based on TCRdb, not the publication. The sample includes under 5,500 clones, with around 25% observed a single time. The leading ten clones occupy approximately 16% of the sample.

Reading the germline V gene gives CDR1 SQVTM and CDR2 ANQGSEA. Including the terminal cysteine and phenylalanine, the CDR3 comprises 13 residues. Only the CDR3 region is kept as DNA, spanning 39 bases read in frame from base 1. The source of this sequence is a female donor with papillary thyroid cancer or a benign thyroid nodule (not recorded which). Some clones in this sample may be carry-over from other donors' samples. The specimen was adjacent normal tissue. The sequence joins TRBV29-1 to TRBJ1-1, and possibly TRBD1, on 5 matching bases. The nucleotide sequence reads TGCAGCGTTGATCCGGGGTGGGGCACTGAAGATTTCTTT. It specifies CSVDPGWGTEDFF. Extended through the reference TRBV29-1 and TRBJ1-1 proteins, this CDR3 yields the full variable domain: SAVISQKPSRDICQRGTSLTIQCQVDSQVTMMFWYRQQPGQSLTLIATANQGSEATYESGFVIDKFPISRPNLTFSTLTVSNMSPEDSSIYLCSVDPGWGTEDFFGQGTRLTVV.